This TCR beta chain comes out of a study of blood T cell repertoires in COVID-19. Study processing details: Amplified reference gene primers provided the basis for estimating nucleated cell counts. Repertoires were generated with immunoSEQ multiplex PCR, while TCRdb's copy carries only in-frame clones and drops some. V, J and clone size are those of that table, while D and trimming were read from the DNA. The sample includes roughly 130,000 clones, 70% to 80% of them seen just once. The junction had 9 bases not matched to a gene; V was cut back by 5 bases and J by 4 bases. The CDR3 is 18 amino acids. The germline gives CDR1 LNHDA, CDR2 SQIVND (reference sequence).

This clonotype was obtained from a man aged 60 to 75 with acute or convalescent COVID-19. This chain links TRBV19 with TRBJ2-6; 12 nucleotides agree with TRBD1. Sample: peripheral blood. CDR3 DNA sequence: TGTGCCAGTAGTTACCGGGACAGGGGGCTAGCCGGGGCCAACGTCCTGACTTTC. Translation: CASSYRDRGLAGANVLTF.